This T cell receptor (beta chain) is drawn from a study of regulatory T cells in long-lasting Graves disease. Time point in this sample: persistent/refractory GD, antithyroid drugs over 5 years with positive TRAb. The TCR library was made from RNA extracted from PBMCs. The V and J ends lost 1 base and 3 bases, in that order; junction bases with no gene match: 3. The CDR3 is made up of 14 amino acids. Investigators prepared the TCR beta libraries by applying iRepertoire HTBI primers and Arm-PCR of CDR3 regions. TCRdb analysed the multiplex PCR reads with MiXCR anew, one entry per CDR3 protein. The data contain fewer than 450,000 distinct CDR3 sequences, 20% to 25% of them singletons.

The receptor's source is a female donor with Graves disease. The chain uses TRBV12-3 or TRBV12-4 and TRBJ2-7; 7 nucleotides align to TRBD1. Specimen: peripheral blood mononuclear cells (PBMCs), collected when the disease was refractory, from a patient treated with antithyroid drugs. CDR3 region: CASSLVTGIYEQYF. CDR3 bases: TGTGCCAGCAGTTTAGTGACAGGGATCTACGAGCAGTACTTC.